This TCR beta chain originates from a study of cytomegalovirus exposure and HLA in healthy donors. General study results and limits: Reportedly, diagnosis of cytomegalovirus status by the classifier showed high specificity and sensitivity. Later work associated roughly 17,000 TCR beta sequences with HLA alleles at 0.05 false discovery rate. Apparent HLA restriction characterized most CMV-associated TCR beta chains in a later analysis. The authors assumed roughly uniform sequencing depth across donors for presence/absence analyses.

The PCR contained 60 Vbeta and 13 Jbeta primers. Sequenced by immunoSEQ multiplex PCR; TCRdb stores in-frame clones only, minus some. The repertoire holds tens of thousands of clones, with 7.6% as singletons. About this clone itself: Antigen: not known.

Germline CDR1 reads ENHRY; CDR2 reads SYGVKD. There are 18 residues in the CDR3. The junction had 11 bases not matched to a gene; V was cut back by 0 bases and J by 0 bases. The chain is built from TRBV10-3 and TRBJ2-7, with 7 bases identical to TRBD2. The sample comprised PBMCs. This clonotype was obtained from a middle-aged man in good health and CMV-seronegative. CDR3 residues: CAISESRGGQTASYEQYF. The DNA of the CDR3 is TGTGCCATCAGTGAGTCGAGGGGAGGGCAGACTGCCTCCTACGAGCAGTACTTC.